These T cell receptor beta chains were read from a single sample in a study of control samples from healthy donors and cancer patients. Libraries were prepared by immunoSEQ multiplex PCR; TCRdb keeps only in-frame clonotypes and omits some of them. This table holds more than 85,000 clones, around 87% found once. The sample consisted of PBMCs. All receptors come from a woman aged 55-70 years with lung cancer. Both conserved end residues are part of each CDR3. The order of the fields is V gene, J gene, clone size, D gene, CDR3 DNA, CDR3 protein. D genes are given only for firm matches. Clone size is stated in some rows and not others, as once, few, many or a class when expanded.

TRBV10-3	TRBJ2-1	.	.	TGTGCCATCACGACGGGAGATAGGAATGAGCAGTTCTTC	CAITTGDRNEQFF
TRBV2	TRBJ1-1	.	.	TGTGCCAGCAGTGAAAGGGGCATCAACACTGAAGCTTTCTTT	CASSERGINTEAFF
TRBV19	TRBJ1-2	.	.	TGCGCCAGTTCGGCGGGGGAGAGCTATGGCTACACCTTC	CASSAGESYGYTF
TRBV7-9	TRBJ1-5	.	.	TGTGCCAGCAGCTTGGACGGGTATAATCAGCCCCAGCATTTT	CASSLDGYNQPQHF
TRBV4-1	TRBJ2-5	.	TRBD1	TGCGCCAGCAGCCAAGTTGTCCGGACAGGCCAAGAGACCCAGTACTTC	CASSQVVRTGQETQYF
TRBV5-6	TRBJ2-4	.	.	TGTGCCAGCAGCTTGTCAGTTGTTAGAGGCATTCAGTACTTC	CASSLSVVRGIQYF
TRBV10-3	TRBJ2-7	.	.	TGTGCCATCAGTGAAACGACTGCCTCCTACGAGCAGTACTTC	CAISETTASYEQYF
TRBV28	TRBJ1-2	.	TRBD1	TGTGCCAGCAGTATGACAGGGTATGGCTACACCTTC	CASSMTGYGYTF
TRBV7-3	TRBJ2-2	.	.	TGTGCCAGCAGCAGACCGACAGGAAATGCGAACACCGGGGAGCTGTTTTTT	CASSRPTGNANTGELFF
TRBV9	TRBJ1-1	once	TRBD1	TGTGCCAGCAGCGTAGATCAAACGGACAGGGGCACTGAAGCTTTCTTT	CASSVDQTDRGTEAFF
TRBV25-1	TRBJ1-4	.	TRBD1	TGTGCCAGCAGTGATTGGACAGGGGAGGGACTGTTTTTT	CASSDWTGEGLFF
TRBV7-3	TRBJ1-6	.	TRBD1	TGTGCCAGCAGCCTAACAGGGGAAGAGTCACCCCTCCACTTT	CASSLTGEESPLHF
TRBV28	TRBJ1-6	.	.	TGTGCCAGCACGGTGGCAGGCGGCGCGATGGCCCTCCACTTT	CASTVAGGAMALHF
TRBV10-3	TRBJ1-5	.	.	TGTGCCATCAGTGAGTCTCAAGGGAATCAGCCCCAGCATTTT	CAISESQGNQPQHF
TRBV4-3	TRBJ1-1	.	TRBD1	TGCGCCAGCAGGCCAGGGGGCGCAACGGACACTGAAGCTTTCTTT	CASRPGGATDTEAFF
TRBV6-6	TRBJ1-6	.	TRBD1	TGTGCCAGCAGACCCACCCCGGGACAGGGGTCTTCACCCCTCCACTTT	CASRPTPGQGSSPLHF
TRBV10-3	TRBJ1-2	.	.	TGTGCCATCAGCGCCGACAGGCCCTATGGCTACACCTTC	CAISADRPYGYTF
TRBV6-1	TRBJ1-2	.	.	TGTGCCAGCAGTGAAGCGACCCCTGGGTACTATGGCTACACCTTC	CASSEATPGYYGYTF
TRBV5-1	TRBJ1-2	.	.	TGCGCCAGCAGCTTGGCCACCAACTATGGCTACACCTTC	CASSLATNYGYTF
TRBV7-9	TRBJ2-6	.	TRBD1	TGTGCCAGCAGCTCGGGACAGGGCTCGGGGGCCAACGTCCTGACTTTC	CASSSGQGSGANVLTF
TRBV3-1/TRBV3-2	TRBJ1-3	.	TRBD1	TGTGCCAGCAGCCAAACCGGGACAGGGTCCAACACCATATATTTT	CASSQTGTGSNTIYF
TRBV9	TRBJ1-6	.	.	TGTGCCAGCAGCGCGGACGGCACGAATTCACCCCTCCACTTT	CASSADGTNSPLHF
TRBV6-5	TRBJ1-5	.	.	TGTGCCAGCAGTTGGGGGCCGGATCAGCCCCAGCATTTT	CASSWGPDQPQHF
TRBV7-9	TRBJ1-4	.	TRBD1	TGTGCCAGCAGCTTAGGAACAGGGGGGAATGAAAAACTGTTTTTT	CASSLGTGGNEKLFF
TRBV6-5	TRBJ2-7	.	.	TGTGCCAGCAGTTACTGGAGGGGGCGTTACGAGCAGTACTTC	CASSYWRGRYEQYF
TRBV24-1	TRBJ1-4	.	.	TGTGCCACCGAGGATGCAACTAATGAAAAACTGTTTTTT	CATEDATNEKLFF
TRBV5-4	TRBJ1-3	.	TRBD1	TGTGCCAGCAGCGACGGACAGGGGAGCCGCAACACCATATATTTT	CASSDGQGSRNTIYF
TRBV6-1	TRBJ1-4	.	.	TGTGCCAGCAGTGACGGACTGAGAGATAATGAAAAACTGTTTTTT	CASSDGLRDNEKLFF